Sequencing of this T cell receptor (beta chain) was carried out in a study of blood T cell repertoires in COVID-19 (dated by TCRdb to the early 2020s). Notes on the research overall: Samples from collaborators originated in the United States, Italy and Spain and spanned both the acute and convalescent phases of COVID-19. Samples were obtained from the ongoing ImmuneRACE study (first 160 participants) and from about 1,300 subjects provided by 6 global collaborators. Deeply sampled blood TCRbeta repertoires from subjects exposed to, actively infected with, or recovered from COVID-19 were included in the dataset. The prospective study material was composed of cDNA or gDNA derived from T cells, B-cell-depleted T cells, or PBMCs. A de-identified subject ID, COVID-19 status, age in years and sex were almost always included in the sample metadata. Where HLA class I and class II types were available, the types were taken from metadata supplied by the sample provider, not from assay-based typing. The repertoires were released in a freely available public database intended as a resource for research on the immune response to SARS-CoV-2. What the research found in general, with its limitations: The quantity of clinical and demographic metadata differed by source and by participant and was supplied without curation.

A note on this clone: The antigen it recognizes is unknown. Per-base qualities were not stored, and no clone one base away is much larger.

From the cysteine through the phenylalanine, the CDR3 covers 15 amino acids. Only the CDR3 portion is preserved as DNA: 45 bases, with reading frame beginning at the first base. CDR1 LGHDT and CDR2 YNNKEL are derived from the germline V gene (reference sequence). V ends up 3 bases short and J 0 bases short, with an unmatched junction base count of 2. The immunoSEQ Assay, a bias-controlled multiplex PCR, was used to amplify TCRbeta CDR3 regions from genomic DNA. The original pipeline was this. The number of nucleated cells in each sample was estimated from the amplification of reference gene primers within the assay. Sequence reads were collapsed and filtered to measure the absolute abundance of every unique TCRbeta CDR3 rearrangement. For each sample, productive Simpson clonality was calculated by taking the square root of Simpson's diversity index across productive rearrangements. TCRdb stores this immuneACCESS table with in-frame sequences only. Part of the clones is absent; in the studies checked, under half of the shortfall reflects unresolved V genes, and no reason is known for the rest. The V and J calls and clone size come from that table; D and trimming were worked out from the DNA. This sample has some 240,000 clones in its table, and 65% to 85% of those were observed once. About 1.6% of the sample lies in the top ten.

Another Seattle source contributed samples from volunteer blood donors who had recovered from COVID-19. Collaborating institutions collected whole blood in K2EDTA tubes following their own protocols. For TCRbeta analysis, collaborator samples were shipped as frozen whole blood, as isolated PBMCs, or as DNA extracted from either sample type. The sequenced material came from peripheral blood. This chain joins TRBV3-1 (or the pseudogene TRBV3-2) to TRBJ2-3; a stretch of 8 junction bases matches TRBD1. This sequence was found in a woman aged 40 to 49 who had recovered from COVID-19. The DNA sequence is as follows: TGTGCCAGCAGCCATCGACAGGGGAGCACAGATACGCAGTATTTT. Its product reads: CASSHRQGSTDTQYF.